A single sample gave rise to the 17 T cell receptor beta chains below, sequenced in a study of T cells after posttransplantation cyclophosphamide (dated by TCRdb to the mid-2010s). The library was prepared using the immunoSEQ multiplex PCR assay. TCRdb stores this immuneACCESS table with in-frame sequences only. Part of the clones is absent; in the studies checked, under half of the shortfall reflects unresolved V genes, and no reason is known for the rest. For this sample the table gives around 14,000 clones, of which roughly 80% were detected only once. The ten largest clones add up to around 1.2% of the sample. Sequencing used memory CD4+ T cells sorted from PBMCs. These receptors originate from a man aged 50 to 59.

This clone appeared a few times. The gene calls are TRBV30 and TRBJ2-1, with D possibly matching TRBD2 (5 bases). Per the germline V gene, CDR1 is GTSNPN and CDR2 is SVGIG (reference sequence). V lost 2 bases, J lost 4 bases, and 21 bases lay in between. This CDR3 has 17 residues. The CDR3 loop is CAWSPRTRQSNYNEQFF. In DNA, the CDR3 is TGTGCCTGGAGTCCCCGGACTCGACAATCTAATTACAATGAGCAGTTCTTC.

The rearrangement links TRBV29-1 to TRBJ2-3, with D possibly matching TRBD2 (6 bases). Trimming left V 3 bases short and J 1 base short, with 11 bases between. From germline, CDR1 is SQVTM and CDR2 ANQGSEA. CDR3 length equals 14 residues. DNA of the CDR3: TGCAGCGTTGAGCCGGACTACGGCACAGATACGCAGTATTTT. Protein product: CSVEPDYGTDTQYF.

The chain couples TRBV11-2 to TRBJ1-2, with 7 bases that match TRBD1. This CDR3 is 13 amino acids long. V was clipped by 5 bases and J by 2 bases; unmatched bases: 2. Germline lookup yields CDR1 SGHAT and CDR2 FQNNGV. The CDR3 reads CASSQTGNYGYTF. CDR3 sequence (DNA): TGTGCCAGCAGCCAGACAGGGAACTATGGCTACACCTTC.

The V gene is TRBV19, the J gene TRBJ1-2, with D perhaps matching TRBD1 (6 bases). Germline loops: CDR1 LNHDA, CDR2 SQIVND (reference sequence). Deletions cut 3 bases from V and 6 bases from J, with 20 bases between. The CDR3 spans 16 residues. The chain's CDR3 is CASSIRPGALRHGYTF. CDR3 bases: TGTGCCAGTAGTATCCGTCCAGGGGCCCTGCGCCATGGCTACACCTTC.

The chain carries TRBV10-3 and TRBJ2-1, with unresolved D. The CDR3 extends over 15 amino acids. CDR1 and CDR2 (germline): ENHRY, SYGVKD. Trimming took 4 bases from V and 0 from J, leaving 10 bases between them. The DNA of the CDR3 is TGTGCCATCAGTGCGACTGCGATCTCCTACAATGAGCAGTTCTTC. It translates to CAISATAISYNEQFF.

CDR3 amino acids: CASSPWPKGGRHEQYF. The CDR3 DNA reads as TGTGCCAGTAGTCCTTGGCCCAAAGGCGGGAGACACGAGCAGTACTTC. The J gene is TRBJ2-7, the V gene TRBV19; 7 bases align to TRBD2. The CDR3 covers 16 residues. Germline V lookup: CDR1 LNHDA, CDR2 SQIVND (reference sequence). V gave up 5 bases and J gave up 5 bases; unmatched junction bases: 15.

The chain uses TRBV9 and TRBJ2-7, with D uncertain. The CDR3 has 16 residues. The V end lost 4 bases, the J end lost 6 bases, and 23 bases lay between the germline ends. From germline, CDR1 is SGDLS and CDR2 YYNGEE. The CDR3 loop reads CASSTTPTPDLIEQYF. CDR3 DNA sequence: TGTGCCAGCAGCACTACACCAACCCCTGACCTCATCGAGCAGTACTTC.

The chain employs TRBV7-8 and TRBJ1-5, with 7 bases matching TRBD1. Germline V gene lookup returns CDR1 SGHVS and CDR2 FQNEAQ. Trimming cost V 1 base and J 7 bases; bases outside gene matches: 10. The CDR3 runs 16 residues. The CDR3 loop reads CASSLEGRGVIQPQHF. DNA for the CDR3: TGTGCCAGCAGCTTAGAAGGCAGGGGGGTTATACAGCCCCAGCATTTT.

This rearrangement joins TRBV19 to TRBJ2-7; 8 positions agree with TRBD1. Germline V gives CDR1 LNHDA, CDR2 SQIVND (reference sequence). V trimming: 5 bases; J trimming: 5 bases; junction bases outside the gene matches: 8. This CDR3 is built from 14 residues. CDR3 sequence reads: CASSVRQGIHEQYF. CDR3 DNA sequence: TGTGCCAGTAGTGTTCGACAGGGGATCCACGAGCAGTACTTC.

This chain joins TRBV30 and TRBJ2-2, with a weak D call TRBD2 (6 bases). V dropped 4 bases and J dropped 6 bases, with 15 bases sitting between them. CDR1 and CDR2 from the germline V gene are GTSNPN and SVGIG (reference sequence). The CDR3 sequence is 14 residues long. This CDR3 is CAWMSGAFAGELFF. The CDR3 DNA reads TGTGCCTGGATGTCGGGAGCGTTTGCCGGGGAGCTGTTTTTT.

V and J are TRBV9 and TRBJ2-5, with a weak D call TRBD2 (6 bases). Trimming removed 3 bases at V and 4 bases at J, with 16 bases between. This CDR3 has 15 residues. Germline CDR1 reads SGDLS; CDR2 reads YYNGEE. CDR3: CASSGRAAGGETQYF. DNA of the CDR3: TGTGCCAGCAGCGGACGGGCCGCCGGGGGAGAGACCCAGTACTTC.

This clone was recorded only once. The V and J genes are TRBV28 and TRBJ1-3, with D perhaps matching TRBD1 (6 bases). Germline values: CDR1 MDHEN, CDR2 SYDVKM. Trimming removed 7 bases from V and 7 bases from J, with 23 bases in between. The CDR3 loop spans 16 amino acids. The CDR3 nucleotides read TGTGCCAGCACCGACCGGGTTTACAGGGTTAATAACACCATATATTTT. Amino acid sequence: CASTDRVYRVNNTIYF.

This chain uses TRBV11-2 with TRBJ1-4; maybe TRBD1 (5 bases). Trimming cost V 3 bases and J 8 bases, with 13 bases left between them. CDR3 length equals 14 residues. In germline, CDR1 is SGHAT, CDR2 FQNNGV. CDR3: CASSFDSQTEKLFF. In DNA form, the CDR3 reads TGTGCCAGCAGCTTCGACAGCCAAACCGAAAAACTGTTTTTT.

V usage is TRBV7-9 and J usage is TRBJ2-5; D perhaps matches TRBD2 (6 bases). The CDR3 extends over 14 amino acids. Trimming stripped 6 bases from V and 2 bases from J, with 13 bases between. Germline CDR1 SEHNR, CDR2 FQNEAQ (reference sequence). CDR3 amino acids: CASRGGWAQETQYF. CDR3 nucleotides: TGTGCCAGCAGGGGAGGTTGGGCACAAGAGACCCAGTACTTC.

The chain carries TRBV7-9 and TRBJ2-2; 9 bases match TRBD1. V lost 1 base, J lost 4 bases, and 4 bases stayed unmatched. The CDR3 has 16 residues. The germline gives CDR1 SEHNR, CDR2 FQNEAQ (reference sequence). CDR3 amino acids: CASSLVWDRATGELFF. The CDR3 region has the DNA TGTGCCAGCAGCTTAGTTTGGGACAGGGCCACCGGGGAGCTGTTTTTT. The full variable domain, completed using reference TRBV7-9 and TRBJ2-2, is DTGVSQNPRHKITKRGQNVTFRCDPISEHNRLYWYRQTLGQGPEFLTYFQNEAQLEKSRLLSDRFSAERPKGSFSTLEIQRTEQGDSAMYLCASSLVWDRATGELFFGEGSRLTVL.

The chain joins TRBV5-4 to TRBJ2-7; 7 bases match TRBD1. From germline, CDR1 is SGHNT and CDR2 YYREEE (reference sequence). J was trimmed by 2 bases and V by 1 base; bases with no gene match: 3. The CDR3 is made up of 14 amino acids. The CDR3 loop reads CASSLPGQTYEQYF. CDR3 DNA sequence: TGTGCCAGCAGCTTGCCGGGACAGACCTACGAGCAGTACTTC.

The chain carries TRBV20-1 and TRBJ1-5; D is undetermined. V was trimmed by 7 bases and J by 2 bases, leaving 6 bases between them. Germline CDR1 and CDR2: DFQATT and SNEGSKA (reference sequence). This CDR3 comprises 11 residues. The DNA for the CDR3 is TGCAGTGTTGTCGGCAATCAGCCCCAGCATTTT. Its translation is CSVVGNQPQHF.